The 10 T cell receptor beta chains listed next were all sequenced from one sample in a study of tumour-infiltrating T cells in Burkitt lymphoma. TCRdb's copy holds only in-frame clones and misses some; the assay was immunoSEQ multiplex PCR. The repertoire has tens of thousands of clones, approximately 31% of them found once; the top ten carry around 3%. The specimen sequenced was tumor tissue. These receptors were obtained from a human donor with Burkitt lymphoma.

The J gene is TRBJ1-1, the V gene TRBV29-1; D not certain. Germline V lookup: CDR1 SQVTM, CDR2 ANQGSEA. V was cut by 7 bases and J by 4 bases, with 16 bases left in between. This CDR3 has 13 amino acids. The CDR3: CSGLRNRGTEAFF. In DNA, the CDR3 is TGCAGCGGTCTAAGGAACCGGGGCACTGAAGCTTTCTTT. Using reference TRBV29-1 and TRBJ1-1 for the parts outside the CDR3, the full variable domain is SAVISQKPSRDICQRGTSLTIQCQVDSQVTMMFWYRQQPGQSLTLIATANQGSEATYESGFVIDKFPISRPNLTFSTLTVSNMSPEDSSIYLCSGLRNRGTEAFFGQGTRLTVV.

This chain joins TRBV7-2 and TRBJ1-2, with TRBD1 identical over 7 bases. This CDR3 is built from 15 residues. V shed 7 bases and J 4 bases; nucleotides not matched to a gene: 12. Germline V gives CDR1 SGHTA, CDR2 FQGNSA. For the CDR3, the DNA is TGTGCCAGCACCTTCGCCGGGACAGCAGGCTATGGCTACACCTTC. It yields the protein CASTFAGTAGYGYTF.

This clone was observed a few times. The rearrangement uses TRBV2 and TRBJ1-6, with TRBD1 as a possible D gene (5 bases). Germline V CDR1 and CDR2: SNHLY, FYNNEI. Trimming pared 1 base from V and 8 bases from J, leaving 6 bases between. This CDR3 comprises 13 residues. The CDR3 spells CASSEVRDSPLHF. In nucleotides, the CDR3 is TGTGCCAGCAGTGAAGTCAGGGATTCACCCCTCCACTTT.

This clone was seen a few times. The chain joins TRBV5-5 to TRBJ1-5; 7 bases fit TRBD1. The CDR3 contains 19 residues. Germline values: CDR1 SGHKS, CDR2 YYEKEE (reference sequence). The junction had 12 bases not matched to a gene; V was cut back by 0 bases and J by 0 bases. In nucleotides, the CDR3 is TGTGCCAGCAGCTTGGAGGGCAGGGGGGGCGCTTATAGCAATCAGCCCCAGCATTTT. Translation: CASSLEGRGGAYSNQPQHF.

V usage is TRBV19 and J usage is TRBJ2-7; D tentatively fits TRBD1 or TRBD2 (7 bases each). The CDR3 is 15 residues long. V was trimmed by 6 bases and J by 2 bases, leaving 17 bases between them. Per the germline V gene, CDR1 is LNHDA and CDR2 is SQIVND (reference sequence). Here the CDR3 reads CASSLAGGGTYEQYF. CDR3 DNA: TGTGCCAGTAGCCTGGCAGGGGGGGGGACCTACGAGCAGTACTTC.

The J gene is TRBJ1-2, the V gene TRBV6-5; D is ambiguous. Germline V lookup: CDR1 MNHEY, CDR2 SVGAGI. The CDR3 has 13 amino acids. Trimming cost V 5 bases and J 4 bases, with 11 bases left between them. CDR3 DNA: TGTGCCAGCAGTAAAGGCCCACTCTATGGCTACACCTTC. Amino acids: CASSKGPLYGYTF.

The genes are TRBV11-2 and TRBJ2-3; D is uncertain. The ends were cut back, 5 bases at V and 1 base at J, with 19 bases in the middle. This CDR3 contains 17 residues. Germline lookup yields CDR1 SGHAT and CDR2 FQNNGV. The DNA of the CDR3 is TGTGCCAGCAGCGCCGGAACCCTCCTCGCGGGCACAGATACGCAGTATTTT. Encoded protein: CASSAGTLLAGTDTQYF.

The table lists this clone with a count of one. The chain is built from TRBV28 and TRBJ1-6; D is unclear. Germline V CDR1 and CDR2: MDHEN, SYDVKM. Trimming shortened V by 2 bases and J by 7 bases, and 9 bases separated the two germline ends. This CDR3 region has 14 residues. The CDR3 here is CASSLRPLNSPLHF. CDR3 coding DNA: TGTGCCAGCAGTTTACGCCCCTTAAATTCACCCCTCCACTTT.

V gene TRBV4-1 combines with J gene TRBJ2-7; tentatively, D is TRBD1 (5 bases). CDR3 length: 14 residues. Looked up from germline, CDR1 is MGHRA and CDR2 is YSYEKL. V was shortened by 3 bases and J by 4 bases, with 13 bases between the two germline ends. The CDR3 bases are TGCGCCAGCAGCCAGGGGCGAGTGGGGTACGAGCAGTACTTC. It is translated as CASSQGRVGYEQYF.

The V and J genes are TRBV11-1 and TRBJ2-7; D might be TRBD2 (6 bases). This CDR3 has 15 amino acids. V gave up 0 bases and J gave up 3 bases, with 12 bases separating them. CDR1 and CDR2 (germline): SGHAT, FQDESV (reference sequence). In DNA, the CDR3 is TGTGCCAGCAGCTTAGCGGGGGGAATGAACTACGAGCAGTACTTC. Protein: CASSLAGGMNYEQYF.